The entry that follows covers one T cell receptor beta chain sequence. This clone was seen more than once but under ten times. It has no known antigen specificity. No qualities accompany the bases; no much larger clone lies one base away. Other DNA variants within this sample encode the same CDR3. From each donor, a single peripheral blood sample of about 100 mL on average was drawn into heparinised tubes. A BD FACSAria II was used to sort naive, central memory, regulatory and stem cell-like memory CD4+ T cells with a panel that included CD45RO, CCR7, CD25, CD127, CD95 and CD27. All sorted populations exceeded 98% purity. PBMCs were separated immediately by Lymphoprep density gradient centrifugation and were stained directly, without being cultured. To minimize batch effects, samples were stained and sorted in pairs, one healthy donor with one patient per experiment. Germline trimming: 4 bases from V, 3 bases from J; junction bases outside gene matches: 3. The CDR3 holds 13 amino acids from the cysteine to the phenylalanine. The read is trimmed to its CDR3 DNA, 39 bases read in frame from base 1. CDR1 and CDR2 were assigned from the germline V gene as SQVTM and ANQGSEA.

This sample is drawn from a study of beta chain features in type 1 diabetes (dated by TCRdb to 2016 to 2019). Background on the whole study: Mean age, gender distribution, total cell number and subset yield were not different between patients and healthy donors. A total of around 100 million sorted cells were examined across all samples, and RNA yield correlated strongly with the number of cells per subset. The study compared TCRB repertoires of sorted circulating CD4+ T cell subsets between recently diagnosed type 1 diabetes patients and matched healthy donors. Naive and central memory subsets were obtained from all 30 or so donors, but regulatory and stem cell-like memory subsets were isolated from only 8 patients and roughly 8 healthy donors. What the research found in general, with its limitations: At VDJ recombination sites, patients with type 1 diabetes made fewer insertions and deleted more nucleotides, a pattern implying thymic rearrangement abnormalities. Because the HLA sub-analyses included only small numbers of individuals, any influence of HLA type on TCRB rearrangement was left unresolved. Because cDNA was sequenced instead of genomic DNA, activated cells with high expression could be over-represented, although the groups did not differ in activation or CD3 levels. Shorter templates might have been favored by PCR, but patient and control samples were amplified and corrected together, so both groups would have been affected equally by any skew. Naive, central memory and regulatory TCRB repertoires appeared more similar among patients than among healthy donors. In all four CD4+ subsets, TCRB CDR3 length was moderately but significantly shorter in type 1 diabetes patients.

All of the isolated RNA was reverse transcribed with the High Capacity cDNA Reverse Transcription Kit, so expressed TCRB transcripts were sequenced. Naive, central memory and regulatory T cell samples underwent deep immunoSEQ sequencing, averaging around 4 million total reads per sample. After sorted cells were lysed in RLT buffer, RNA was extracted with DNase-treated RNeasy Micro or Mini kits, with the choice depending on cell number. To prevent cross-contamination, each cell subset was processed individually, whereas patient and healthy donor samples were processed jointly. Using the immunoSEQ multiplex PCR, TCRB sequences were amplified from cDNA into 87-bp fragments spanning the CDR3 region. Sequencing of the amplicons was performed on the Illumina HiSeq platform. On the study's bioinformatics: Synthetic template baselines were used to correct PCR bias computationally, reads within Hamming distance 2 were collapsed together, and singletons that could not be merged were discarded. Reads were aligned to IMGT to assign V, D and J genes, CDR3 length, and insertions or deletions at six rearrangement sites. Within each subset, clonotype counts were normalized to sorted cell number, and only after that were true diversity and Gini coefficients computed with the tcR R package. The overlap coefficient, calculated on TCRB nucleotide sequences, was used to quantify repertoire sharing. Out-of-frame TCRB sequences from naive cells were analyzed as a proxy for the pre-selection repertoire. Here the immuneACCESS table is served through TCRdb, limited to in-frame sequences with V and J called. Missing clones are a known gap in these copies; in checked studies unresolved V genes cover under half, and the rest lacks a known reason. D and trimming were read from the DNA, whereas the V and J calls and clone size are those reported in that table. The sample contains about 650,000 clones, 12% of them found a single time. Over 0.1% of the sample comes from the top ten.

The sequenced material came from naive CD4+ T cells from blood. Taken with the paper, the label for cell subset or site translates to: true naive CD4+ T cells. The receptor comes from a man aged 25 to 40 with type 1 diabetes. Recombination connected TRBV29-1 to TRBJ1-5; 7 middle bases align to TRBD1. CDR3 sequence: CSVGRGTNQPQHF. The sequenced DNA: TGCAGCGTTGGCAGGGGGACCAATCAGCCCCAGCATTTT.